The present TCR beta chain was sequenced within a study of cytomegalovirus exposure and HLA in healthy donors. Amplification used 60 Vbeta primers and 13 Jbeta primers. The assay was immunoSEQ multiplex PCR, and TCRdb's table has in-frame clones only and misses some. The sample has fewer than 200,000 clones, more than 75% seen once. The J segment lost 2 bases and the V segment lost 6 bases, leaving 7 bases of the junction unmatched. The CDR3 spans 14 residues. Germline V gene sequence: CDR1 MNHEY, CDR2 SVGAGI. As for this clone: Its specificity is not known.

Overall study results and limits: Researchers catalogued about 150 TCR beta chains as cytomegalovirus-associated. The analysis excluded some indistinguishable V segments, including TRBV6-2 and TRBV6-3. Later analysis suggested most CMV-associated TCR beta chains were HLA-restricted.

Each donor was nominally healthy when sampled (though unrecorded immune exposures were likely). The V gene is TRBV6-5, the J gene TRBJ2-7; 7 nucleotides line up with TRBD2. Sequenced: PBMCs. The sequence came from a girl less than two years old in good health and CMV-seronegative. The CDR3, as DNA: TGTGCCAGCAGCTTTGGCGGGAGAGCCTACGAGCAGTACTTC. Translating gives CASSFGGRAYEQYF.